The 32 T cell receptor beta chains reported below all come from one sample, sequenced in a study of T cell changes during pregnancy in multiple sclerosis. TCRdb's copy holds only in-frame clones and misses some; the assay was immunoSEQ multiplex PCR. The sample gives approximately 60,000 clones, about 94% of which show up once; approximately 0.36% is in the top ten. The sequencing used CD4+ T cells from peripheral blood mononuclear cells, collected before pregnancy. These receptors came from a female donor with multiple sclerosis, enrolled in a pregnancy study.

This clone was counted once. The chain carries TRBV4-2 and TRBJ2-2, with 10 bases matching TRBD1. Germline V gives CDR1 LGHNA, CDR2 YNFKEQ. The CDR3 has 17 amino acids. Trimming removed 0 bases from V and 0 bases from J; junction bases left unmatched: 1. The CDR3 sequence: CASSQEGQGANTGELFF. As DNA, the CDR3 is TGTGCCAGCAGCCAAGAAGGACAGGGGGCGAACACCGGGGAGCTGTTTTTT.

The chain employs TRBV7-2 and TRBJ2-7; TRBD1 might be the D (6 bases). V dropped 5 bases and J dropped 6 bases, with 17 bases sitting between them. In germline, CDR1 is SGHTA, CDR2 FQGNSA. The CDR3 totals 14 residues. The CDR3, as DNA: TGTGCCAGCAGCGAACAACAGGGCTTGGGCGAGCAGTACTTC. It is translated as CASSEQQGLGEQYF.

This chain's CDR3 is CASRTSGTFYEQYF. The CDR3 bases are TGTGCCAGCAGGACTAGCGGGACTTTCTACGAGCAGTACTTC. The genes are TRBV6-5 and TRBJ2-7; the match to TRBD2 covers 11 bases. The V and J ends lost 6 bases and 3 bases, in that order; junction bases with no gene match: 4. This CDR3 is built from 14 residues. The germline V gene has CDR1 MNHEY and CDR2 SVGAGI.

The gene calls are TRBV14 and TRBJ2-1; possibly TRBD1 for D (5 bases). The CDR3 runs to 17 residues. V was pared by 1 base and J by 4 bases, with 17 bases between. Germline values: CDR1 SGHDN, CDR2 FVKESK. The chain's CDR3 is CASSQARQTPLYNEQFF. DNA for the CDR3: TGTGCCAGCAGCCAAGCGCGACAGACTCCCCTATACAATGAGCAGTTCTTC.

The chain links TRBV18 to TRBJ2-5, with TRBD1 as a possible D gene (6 bases). CDR3 length: 16 amino acids. The V and J ends lost 2 bases and 1 base respectively, with 14 bases between them. The germline V gene encodes CDR1 KGHSH and CDR2 LQKENI. CDR3 DNA: TGTGCCAGCTCACCATTGACAGGCGCTCTCCAAGAGACCCAGTACTTC. It codes for CASSPLTGALQETQYF.

In regard to this clone: A read error may produce the germline difference seen at one junction end. The V call is TRBV30, the J call TRBJ2-7; TRBD2 might be the D (5 bases). Germline V gives CDR1 GTSNPN, CDR2 SVGIG (reference sequence). The CDR3 loop spans 11 amino acids. The CDR3: CAWSHTRGYHF. CDR3 coding DNA: TGTGCCTGGAGTCATACCCGAGGGTATCACTTC. The whole variable domain, filled in from reference TRBV30 and TRBJ2-7, reads SQTIHQWPATLVQPVGSPLSLECTVEGTSNPNLYWYRQAAGRGLQLLFYSVGIGQISSEVPQNLSASRPQDRQFILSSKKLLLSDSGFYLCAWSHTRGYHFGPGTRLTVT.

V gene TRBV6-5 combines with J gene TRBJ2-1, with 10 nucleotides matching TRBD2. The J segment lost 8 bases and the V segment lost 6 bases, leaving 4 bases of the junction unmatched. CDR3 size: 13 residues. The germline gives CDR1 MNHEY, CDR2 SVGAGI. The CDR3 bases are TGTGCCAGCAGGGCTAGCGGGAGCTATGAGCAGTTCTTC. It translates to CASRASGSYEQFF.

The rearrangement uses TRBV5-1 and TRBJ2-7; 9 bases are shared with TRBD2. The V segment lost 0 bases and the J segment 6 bases; nucleotides outside the gene matches: 4. Germline values: CDR1 SGHRS, CDR2 YFSETQ. The CDR3 consists of 14 residues. The CDR3 here is CASSLGIAGVEQYF. DNA of the CDR3: TGCGCCAGCAGCTTGGGTATAGCGGGAGTCGAGCAGTACTTC.

V gene TRBV4-3 combines with J gene TRBJ2-7, with 11 nucleotides matching TRBD1. CDR3 size: 16 residues. With V trimmed by 1 base and J by 6 bases, 8 bases remained unmatched. The V gene's germline CDR1 is LGHNA and CDR2 YSLEER. The CDR3 nucleotides are TGCGCCAGCAGCCAAGTGGGGACAGGGGGTTTTGGCGAGCAGTACTTC. It yields the protein CASSQVGTGGFGEQYF.

The chain couples TRBV2 to TRBJ1-1; no reliable D call. Germline V gives CDR1 SNHLY, CDR2 FYNNEI. The CDR3 is 14 amino acids. Trimming took 1 base from V and 1 from J, leaving 7 bases between them. CDR3 residues: CASSEGLRNTEAFF. The CDR3 DNA follows: TGTGCCAGCAGTGAAGGACTACGGAACACTGAAGCTTTCTTT. The whole variable domain, remainder taken from reference TRBV2 and TRBJ1-1, is EPEVTQTPSHQVTQMGQEVILRCVPISNHLYFYWYRQILGQKVEFLVSFYNNEISEKSEIFDDQFSVERPDGSNFTLKIRSTKLEDSAMYFCASSEGLRNTEAFFGQGTRLTVV.

This chain connects TRBV28 to TRBJ2-7; D is perhaps TRBD2 (5 bases). Germline CDR1 reads MDHEN; CDR2 reads SYDVKM. The CDR3 is 13 amino acids. Between the trimmed V and J ends, which lost 6 bases and 2 bases, there was a span of 11 bases. CDR3 protein: CASRRAGTYEQYF. The CDR3 DNA reads as TGTGCCAGCAGGAGGGCAGGAACCTACGAGCAGTACTTC.

The chain has TRBV5-1 and TRBJ2-5; D may be TRBD2 (5 bases). The germline V and J ends were trimmed by 0 bases and 1 base, with 19 bases remaining between them. This CDR3 region has 18 residues. Germline V lookup: CDR1 SGHRS, CDR2 YFSETQ. The DNA for the CDR3 is TGCGCCAGCAGCTTGGGCTTGCTAGCCGGGAAGCCCCAAGAGACCCAGTACTTC. Translating it yields CASSLGLLAGKPQETQYF. Looking up the rest from reference TRBV5-1 and TRBJ2-5 gives the full variable domain: KAGVTQTPRYLIKTRGQQVTLSCSPISGHRSVSWYQQTPGQGLQFLFEYFSETQRNKGNFPGRFSGRQFSNSRSEMNVSTLELGDSALYLCASSLGLLAGKPQETQYFGPGTRLLVL.

The chain is built from TRBV28 and TRBJ1-5; D is unclear. The CDR3 length is 14 residues. Germline V CDR1 and CDR2: MDHEN, SYDVKM. V dropped 8 bases and J dropped 9 bases, with 20 bases sitting between them. Here the CDR3 reads CASRPGSRDRPQHF. The CDR3 nucleotides are TGTGCCAGCCGCCCGGGAAGCCGAGACCGGCCCCAGCATTTT.

This chain joins TRBV7-2 and TRBJ2-7, with 7 bases matching TRBD2. The V gene's germline CDR1 is SGHTA and CDR2 FQGNSA. This CDR3 has 13 amino acids. The V segment lost 1 base and the J segment 7 bases; nucleotides outside the gene matches: 4. CDR3 in amino acids: CASSLGGRVEQYF. Here the CDR3 DNA reads TGTGCCAGCAGCTTAGGGGGGAGGGTTGAGCAGTACTTC.

The chain recombines TRBV28 with TRBJ1-1; D is uncertain. The CDR3 totals 12 residues. Germline lookup yields CDR1 MDHEN and CDR2 SYDVKM. The V end lost 6 bases, the J end lost 4 bases, and 9 bases lay between the germline ends. The CDR3 loop reads CASRRRGTEAFF. The CDR3 nucleotides are TGTGCCAGCAGGCGCCGGGGCACTGAAGCTTTCTTT.

The rearrangement uses TRBV7-2 and TRBJ2-1; TRBD2 matches 7 bases. V lost 8 bases, J lost 1 base, and 5 bases stayed unmatched. CDR1 and CDR2 from the germline V gene are SGHTA and FQGNSA. The CDR3 length is 14 residues. As DNA, the CDR3 is TGTGCCAGCTCCCCAGCGGGGTCCTACAATGAGCAGTTCTTC. It specifies CASSPAGSYNEQFF.

The genes are TRBV18 and TRBJ1-5, with a weak D call TRBD1 (6 bases). The CDR3 loop spans 15 amino acids. Germline V CDR1 and CDR2: KGHSH, LQKENI. Trimming removed 6 bases from V and 3 bases from J, with 15 bases in between. The CDR3 coding sequence is TGTGCCAGCTCCGCCGGGGCAGGGGCCAATCAGCCCCAGCATTTT. This encodes CASSAGAGANQPQHF.

The gene calls are TRBV19 and TRBJ2-3; 7 bases map to TRBD2. J gave up 1 base and V 5 bases, and 3 bases lay outside the gene matches. This CDR3 has 14 residues. CDR1 LNHDA and CDR2 SQIVND come from the germline V gene (reference sequence). The DNA for the CDR3 is TGTGCCAGTAGTTCGGCGGGGGGCACAGATACGCAGTATTTT. This translates into CASSSAGGTDTQYF.

The rearrangement links TRBV4-1 to TRBJ2-1; TRBD2 aligns across 7 bases. Germline CDR1 MGHRA, CDR2 YSYEKL. After removal of 0 bases from V and 0 bases from J, the junction contained 2 bases not matched to a gene. The CDR3 contains 16 residues. The CDR3 region has the DNA TGCGCCAGCAGCCAAGAGGGACTATCCTCCTACAATGAGCAGTTCTTC. As protein: CASSQEGLSSYNEQFF.

This clone was counted once. The chain uses TRBV28 and TRBJ2-1, with D possibly TRBD1 on 6 matching bases. Germline V lookup: CDR1 MDHEN, CDR2 SYDVKM. The V gene lost 1 base and the J gene lost 0 bases, with 13 bases spanning the gap. The CDR3 consists of 17 residues. The CDR3 DNA is TGTGCCAGCAGTTTATTCCCCCAGGGGAGCTCCTACAATGAGCAGTTCTTC. Translating it yields CASSLFPQGSSYNEQFF.

The rearrangement uses TRBV11-2 and TRBJ2-1, with unresolved D. The CDR3 is 14 amino acids. Trimming removed 0 bases at V and 10 bases at J, with 13 bases between. Germline V CDR1 and CDR2: SGHAT, FQNNGV. The CDR3: CASSLDSTLGEQFF. DNA for the CDR3: TGTGCCAGCAGCTTAGATTCGACACTTGGGGAGCAGTTCTTC.

This chain uses TRBV19 with TRBJ2-3, with unresolved D. The V end was cut by 5 bases, the J end by 0 bases, with 9 bases between. The CDR3 consists of 14 residues. In germline, CDR1 is LNHDA, CDR2 SQIVND (reference sequence). CDR3 in amino acids: CASSLLLSTDTQYF. The CDR3 coding sequence is TGTGCCAGTAGTCTCCTTTTGAGCACAGATACGCAGTATTTT.

This clone has only a few counts. V gene TRBV5-1 combines with J gene TRBJ1-1; a weak D match, TRBD1 (5 bases). Germline CDR1 SGHRS, CDR2 YFSETQ. This CDR3 comprises 15 residues. The V end lost 5 bases, the J end lost 1 base, and 15 bases lay between the germline ends. CDR3 nucleotide sequence: TGCGCCAGCAGTCTTGGGTCGGGGGGGAACACTGAAGCTTTCTTT. Its translation: CASSLGSGGNTEAFF.

On this clone itself: One junction end disagrees with the germline gene, perhaps due to a read error. This chain uses TRBV7-2 with TRBJ1-2; possibly TRBD1 for D (6 bases). Germline lookup yields CDR1 SGHTA and CDR2 FQGNSA. The CDR3 runs to 14 residues. This chain's CDR3 is CASSSFTGNSGYTF. As DNA, the CDR3 is TGTGCCAGCAGCAGTTTTACAGGGAACTCTGGCTACACCTTC.

The CDR3 protein is CASSQDLLVGGELFF. CDR3 in DNA: TGCGCCAGCAGCCAAGATCTACTGGTTGGCGGGGAGCTGTTTTTT. This chain connects TRBV4-3 to TRBJ2-2; D is undetermined. The germline V gene has CDR1 LGHNA and CDR2 YSLEER. The CDR3 sequence is 15 residues long. Trimming removed 0 bases from V and 7 bases from J, with 12 bases in between.

V and J are TRBV19 and TRBJ2-5, with TRBD2 matching over 8 bases. V lost 9 bases and J lost 5; bases outside the gene matches: 5. The CDR3 contains 12 residues. Germline V lookup: CDR1 LNHDA, CDR2 SQIVND (reference sequence). CDR3 sequence reads: CASGGVGETQYF. As DNA, the CDR3 is TGTGCCAGCGGGGGGGTGGGGGAGACCCAGTACTTC.

The V gene is TRBV9, the J gene TRBJ2-3, with TRBD1 identical over 10 bases. The CDR3 is 15 amino acids. The junction had 5 bases not matched to a gene; V was cut back by 3 bases and J by 4 bases. CDR1 SGDLS and CDR2 YYNGEE come from the germline V gene. CDR3 sequence: CASSGRTGGSDTQYF. CDR3 coding DNA: TGTGCCAGCAGCGGAAGGACAGGGGGTTCAGATACGCAGTATTTT.

This chain links TRBV7-9 with TRBJ1-3; 7 bases line up with TRBD1. The CDR3 has 15 residues. Per the germline V gene, CDR1 is SEHNR and CDR2 is FQNEAQ (reference sequence). After removal of 3 bases from V and 2 bases from J, the junction contained 4 bases not matched to a gene. The CDR3 DNA follows: TGTGCCAGCAGCTTGATACAGGGGACTGGAAACACCATATATTTT. This gives the protein CASSLIQGTGNTIYF. Full variable domain (remainder filled in from reference TRBV7-9 and TRBJ1-3): DTGVSQNPRHKITKRGQNVTFRCDPISEHNRLYWYRQTLGQGPEFLTYFQNEAQLEKSRLLSDRFSAERPKGSFSTLEIQRTEQGDSAMYLCASSLIQGTGNTIYFGEGSWLTVV.

This clone is a singleton in its sample. V is TRBV7-3 and J is TRBJ2-4; TRBD2 agrees at 13 bases. The CDR3 runs 15 residues. CDR1 and CDR2 from the germline V gene are SGHTA and FQGTGA. Trimming at V came to 5 bases and at J to 16 bases, leaving 14 bases not matched to a gene. The CDR3 reads CASSVLAGGPSGLYF. CDR3 nucleotide sequence: TGTGCCAGCAGCGTACTAGCGGGAGGGCCCTCGGGGTTATACTTC.

The V and J genes are TRBV5-4 and TRBJ2-3; 9 bases agree with TRBD2. This CDR3 has 16 amino acids. With 3 bases clipped from V and 3 bases from J, the junction kept 8 bases outside the gene matches. Per germline, CDR1 SGHNT and CDR2 YYREEE (reference sequence). As DNA, the CDR3 is TGTGCCAGCAGCTCGGGGGCTAGCGGGAATACAGATACGCAGTATTTT. Translating it yields CASSSGASGNTDTQYF.

The chain recombines TRBV7-9 with TRBJ2-1, with 7 bases lining up with TRBD2. Germline V gene data show CDR1 as SEHNR and CDR2 as FQNEAQ (reference sequence). CDR3 length equals 19 residues. With 8 bases clipped from V and 0 bases from J, the junction kept 19 bases outside the gene matches. The CDR3 loop is CASAGRGETRKSSYNEQFF. CDR3 sequence (DNA): TGTGCCAGCGCCGGTCGGGGGGAAACACGGAAGAGCTCCTACAATGAGCAGTTCTTC. The entire variable domain, with the rest obtained from reference TRBV7-9 and TRBJ2-1, is as follows: DTGVSQNPRHKITKRGQNVTFRCDPISEHNRLYWYRQTLGQGPEFLTYFQNEAQLEKSRLLSDRFSAERPKGSFSTLEIQRTEQGDSAMYLCASAGRGETRKSSYNEQFFGPGTRLTVL.

In its sample, this clone was seen once. V is TRBV6-1 and J is TRBJ2-1; 7 bases are a match to TRBD2. There are 15 residues in the CDR3. Germline values: CDR1 MNHNS, CDR2 SASEGT. Unmatched junction bases numbered 4, after V lost 4 bases and J lost 1 base. In nucleotides, the CDR3 is TGTGCCAGCAGTGTGGGCGGGAGTTCCTACAATGAGCAGTTCTTC. This translates into CASSVGGSSYNEQFF.